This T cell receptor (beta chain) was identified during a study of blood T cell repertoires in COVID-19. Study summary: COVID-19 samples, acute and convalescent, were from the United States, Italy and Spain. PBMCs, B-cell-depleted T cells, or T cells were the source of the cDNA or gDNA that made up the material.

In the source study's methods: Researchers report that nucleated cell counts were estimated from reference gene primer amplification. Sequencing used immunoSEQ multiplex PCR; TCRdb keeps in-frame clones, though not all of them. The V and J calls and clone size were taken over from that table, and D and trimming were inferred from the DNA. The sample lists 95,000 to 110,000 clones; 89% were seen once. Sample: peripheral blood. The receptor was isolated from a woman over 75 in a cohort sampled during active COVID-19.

The CDR3 DNA is TGCGCCAGCAGCTCCCTGACTAGCGGGAGTATCAATGAGCAGTTCTTC. Encoded protein: CASSSLTSGSINEQFF. The gene calls are TRBV5-1 and TRBJ2-1; TRBD2 matches at 12 bases. The CDR3 length is 16 residues. Germline-derived CDR1 and CDR2 are SGHRS and YFSETQ. J lost 6 bases, V lost 3 bases, and 7 bases had no gene match.